Given below is one T cell receptor (beta chain) in context. This sample stems from a study of shared clonotypes between healthy human individuals. Study-wide context: Three CD4 naive, three CD4 memory, two CD8 naive and one CD8 memory plate were used per donor.

Using immunoSEQ multiplex PCR, the repertoire was profiled, and TCRdb retains in-frame clones only, with some absent. The data hold about 330,000 clones, with approximately 74% observed a single time. Deletions cut 4 bases from V and 2 bases from J, with 15 bases between. Germline lookup yields CDR1 LNHDA and CDR2 SQIVND (reference sequence). This CDR3 comprises 15 residues. The gene calls are TRBV19 and TRBJ2-7; D is perhaps TRBD1 or TRBD2 (5 bases each). The sequence was obtained from a man under 40 in good health. The material sequenced was memory CD4+ T cells sorted from blood. Subset here: CD45RA-negative fraction. The CDR3 loop reads CASSTWDRETYEQYF. In DNA, the CDR3 is TGTGCCAGTAGTACCTGGGACCGAGAAACCTACGAGCAGTACTTC.